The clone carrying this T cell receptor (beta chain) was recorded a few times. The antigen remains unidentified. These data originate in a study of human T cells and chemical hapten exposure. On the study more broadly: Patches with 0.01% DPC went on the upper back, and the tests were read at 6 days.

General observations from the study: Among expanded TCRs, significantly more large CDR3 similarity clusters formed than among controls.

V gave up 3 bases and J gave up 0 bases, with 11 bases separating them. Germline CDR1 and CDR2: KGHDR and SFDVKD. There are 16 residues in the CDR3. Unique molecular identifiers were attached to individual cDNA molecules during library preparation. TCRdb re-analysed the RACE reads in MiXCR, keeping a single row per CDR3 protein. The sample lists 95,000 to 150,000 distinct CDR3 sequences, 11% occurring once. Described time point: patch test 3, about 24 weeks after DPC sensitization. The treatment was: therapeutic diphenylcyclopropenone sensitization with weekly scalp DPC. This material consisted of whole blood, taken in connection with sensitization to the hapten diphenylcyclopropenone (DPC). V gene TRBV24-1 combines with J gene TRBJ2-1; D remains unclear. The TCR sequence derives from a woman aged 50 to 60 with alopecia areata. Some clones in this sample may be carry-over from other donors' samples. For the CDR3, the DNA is TGTGCCACCAGTGATGCAGCCATAAGCTCCTACAATGAGCAGTTCTTC. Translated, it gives CATSDAAISSYNEQFF.